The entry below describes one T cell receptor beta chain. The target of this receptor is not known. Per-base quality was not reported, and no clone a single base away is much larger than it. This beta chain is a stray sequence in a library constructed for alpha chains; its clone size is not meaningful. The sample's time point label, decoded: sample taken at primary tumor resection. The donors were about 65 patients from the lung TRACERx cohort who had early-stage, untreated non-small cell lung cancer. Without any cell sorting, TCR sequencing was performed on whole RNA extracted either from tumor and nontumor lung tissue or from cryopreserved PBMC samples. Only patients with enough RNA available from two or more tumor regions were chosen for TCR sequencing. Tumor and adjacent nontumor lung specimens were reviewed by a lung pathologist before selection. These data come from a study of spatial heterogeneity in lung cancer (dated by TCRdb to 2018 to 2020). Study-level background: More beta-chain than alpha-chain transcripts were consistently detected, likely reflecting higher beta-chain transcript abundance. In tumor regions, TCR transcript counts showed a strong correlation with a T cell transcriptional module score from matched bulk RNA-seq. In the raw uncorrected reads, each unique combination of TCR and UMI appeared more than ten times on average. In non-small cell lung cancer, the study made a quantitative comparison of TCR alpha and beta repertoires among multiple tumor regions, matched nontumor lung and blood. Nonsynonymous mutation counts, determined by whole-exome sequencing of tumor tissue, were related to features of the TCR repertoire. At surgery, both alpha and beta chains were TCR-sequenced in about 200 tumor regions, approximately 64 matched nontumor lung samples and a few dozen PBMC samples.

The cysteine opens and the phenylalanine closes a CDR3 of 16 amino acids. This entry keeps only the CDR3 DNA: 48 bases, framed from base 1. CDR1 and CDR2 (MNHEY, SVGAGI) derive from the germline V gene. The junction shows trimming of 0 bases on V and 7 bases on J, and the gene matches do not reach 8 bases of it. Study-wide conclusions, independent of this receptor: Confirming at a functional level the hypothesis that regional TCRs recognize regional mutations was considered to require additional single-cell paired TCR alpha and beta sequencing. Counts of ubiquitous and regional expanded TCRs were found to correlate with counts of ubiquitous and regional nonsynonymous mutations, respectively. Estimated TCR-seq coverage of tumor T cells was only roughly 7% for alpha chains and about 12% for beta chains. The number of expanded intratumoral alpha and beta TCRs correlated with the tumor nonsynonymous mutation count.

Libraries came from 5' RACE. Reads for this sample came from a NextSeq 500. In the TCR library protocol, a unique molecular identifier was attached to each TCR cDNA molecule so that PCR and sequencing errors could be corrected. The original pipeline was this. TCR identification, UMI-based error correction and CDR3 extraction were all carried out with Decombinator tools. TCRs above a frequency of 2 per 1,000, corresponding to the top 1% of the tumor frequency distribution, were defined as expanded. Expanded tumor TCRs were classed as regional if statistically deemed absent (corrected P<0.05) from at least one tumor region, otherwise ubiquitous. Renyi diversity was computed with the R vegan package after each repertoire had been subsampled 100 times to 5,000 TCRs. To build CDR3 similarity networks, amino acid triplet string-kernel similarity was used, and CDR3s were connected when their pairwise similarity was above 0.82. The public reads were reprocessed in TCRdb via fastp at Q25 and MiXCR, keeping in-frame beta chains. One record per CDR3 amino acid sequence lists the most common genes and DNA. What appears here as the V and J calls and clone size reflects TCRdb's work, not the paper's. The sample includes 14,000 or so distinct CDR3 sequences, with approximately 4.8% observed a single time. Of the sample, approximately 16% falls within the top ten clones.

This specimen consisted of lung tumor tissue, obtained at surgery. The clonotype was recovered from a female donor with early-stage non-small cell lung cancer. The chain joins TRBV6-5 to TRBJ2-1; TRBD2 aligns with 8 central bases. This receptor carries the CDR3 CASSYSSPPGGNEQFF. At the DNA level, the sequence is TGTGCCAGCAGTTACTCGTCACCCCCGGGAGGGAATGAGCAGTTCTTC.